This entry lists 15 T cell receptor beta chains sequenced from one sample in a study of cytomegalovirus exposure and HLA in healthy donors. Libraries were prepared by immunoSEQ multiplex PCR; TCRdb keeps only in-frame clonotypes and omits some of them. Of more than 250,000 clones in the sample, 86% were seen once. The sequenced material came from PBMCs. All receptors come from a woman between 18 and 30 years old in good health and CMV-seronegative.

The genes are TRBV19 and TRBJ2-7; 8 nucleotides align to TRBD2. This CDR3 comprises 14 residues. V was clipped by 5 bases and J by 2 bases; unmatched bases: 5. Germline CDR1 reads LNHDA; CDR2 reads SQIVND (reference sequence). The CDR3 here is CASSAGSGTYEQYF. The CDR3 DNA is TGTGCCAGTAGTGCAGGTAGCGGGACCTACGAGCAGTACTTC. The full variable domain, its missing parts supplied by reference TRBV19 and TRBJ2-7, is DGGITQSPKYLFRKEGQNVTLSCEQNLNHDAMYWYRQDPGQGLRLIYYSQIVNDFQKGDIAEGYSVSREKKESFPLTVTSAQKNPTAFYLCASSAGSGTYEQYFGPGTRLTVT.

The CDR3 nucleotides read TGTGCCAGCAGCTTGGGAGGGTACAATCAGCCCCAGCATTTT. Translated: CASSLGGYNQPQHF. This chain connects TRBV7-2 to TRBJ1-5; no reliable D call. CDR3 size: 14 residues. The V and J ends lost 3 bases and 3 bases respectively, with 9 bases between them. Germline-derived CDR1 and CDR2 are SGHTA and FQGNSA. The full variable domain, rest sourced from reference TRBV7-2 and TRBJ1-5, is GAGVSQSPSNKVTEKGKDVELRCDPISGHTALYWYRQSLGQGLEFLIYFQGNSAPDKSGLPSDRFSAERTGGSVSTLTIQRTQQEDSAVYLCASSLGGYNQPQHFGDGTRLSIL.

The V gene is TRBV27, the J gene TRBJ2-1, with 12 bases aligning to TRBD2. The germline V gene encodes CDR1 MNHEY and CDR2 SMNVEV (reference sequence). V trimming: 5 bases; J trimming: 6 bases; junction bases outside the gene matches: 5. CDR3 length equals 15 residues. CDR3 DNA sequence: TGTGCCAGCAGTCCGAGACTAGCGGGAGCCAATGAGCAGTTCTTC. The encoded protein is CASSPRLAGANEQFF.

The rearrangement links TRBV6-4 to TRBJ2-7, with 7 bases aligning to TRBD1. CDR3 size: 17 residues. Looked up from germline, CDR1 is MRHNA and CDR2 is SNTAGT. V was pared by 2 bases and J by 0 bases, with 10 bases of the junction left unmatched. The CDR3 sequence: CASSDRSGQTSSYEQYF. In nucleotides, the CDR3 is TGTGCCAGCAGTGACCGATCGGGACAGACGAGCTCCTACGAGCAGTACTTC.

This chain joins TRBV7-8 and TRBJ1-5; 7 bases are a match to TRBD1. The CDR3 covers 14 residues. J gave up 4 bases and V 3 bases, and 3 bases lay outside the gene matches. Germline loops: CDR1 SGHVS, CDR2 FQNEAQ. The CDR3 region is CASSFIQGNQPQHF. CDR3 DNA sequence: TGTGCCAGCAGCTTTATACAGGGGAATCAGCCCCAGCATTTT.

The chain is built from TRBV11-3 and TRBJ2-7, with 8 bases aligning to TRBD1. J lost 3 bases, V lost 3 bases, and 4 bases had no gene match. From germline, CDR1 is SGHNT and CDR2 YENEEA. The CDR3 consists of 14 residues. The CDR3 DNA reads TGTGCCAGCAGCTTGGCAGGGGGCAACTACGAGCAGTACTTC. Protein product: CASSLAGGNYEQYF.

The genes are TRBV29-1 and TRBJ2-1, with 7 bases aligning to TRBD2. CDR1 and CDR2 (germline): SQVTM, ANQGSEA. Trimming at V came to 7 bases and at J to 0 bases, leaving 3 bases not matched to a gene. This CDR3 spans 13 amino acids. The CDR3: CSGWGGSYNEQFF. The CDR3 DNA sequence: TGCAGCGGGTGGGGGGGCTCCTACAATGAGCAGTTCTTC.

V and J are TRBV9 and TRBJ1-2, with D perhaps matching TRBD1 (5 bases). CDR1 is SGDLS and CDR2 is YYNGEE in the germline V gene. The CDR3 loop spans 17 amino acids. V dropped 0 bases and J dropped 6 bases, with 21 bases sitting between them. This CDR3 reads CASSVDRAGTSFNGYTF. The CDR3 DNA is TGTGCCAGCAGCGTAGATCGGGCAGGGACTTCTTTCAATGGCTACACCTTC.

This clone was seen once. The J gene is TRBJ2-3, the V gene TRBV7-8; weak D call: TRBD2 (6 bases). V lost 5 bases and J lost 4, with 19 bases in between. The CDR3 sequence is 16 residues long. From germline, CDR1 is SGHVS and CDR2 FQNEAQ. CDR3 amino acids: CASSTTPAGSPDTQYF. The CDR3 nucleotides read TGTGCCAGCAGCACCACCCCGGCGGGAAGCCCAGATACGCAGTATTTT.

This clone appeared once. CDR3 bases: TGTGCCAGCATCGGACAGGGGAACTATGGCTACACCTTC. It specifies CASIGQGNYGYTF. The chain is built from TRBV4-2 and TRBJ1-2; 9 nucleotides match TRBD1. The J segment lost 2 bases and the V segment lost 7 bases, leaving 2 bases of the junction unmatched. CDR1 is LGHNA and CDR2 is YNFKEQ in the germline V gene. The CDR3 is made up of 13 amino acids.

The chain links TRBV28 to TRBJ2-1; 10 bases agree with TRBD2. The CDR3 has 14 amino acids. Germline CDR1 and CDR2: MDHEN and SYDVKM. J was trimmed by 7 bases and V by 6 bases; bases with no gene match: 6. The CDR3 bases are TGTGCCAGCAGCCCGCTAGCGGGAGTTAATGAGCAGTTCTTC. Translated: CASSPLAGVNEQFF.

This clone was seen a few times. The chain combines TRBV29-1 with TRBJ1-2, with D possibly matching TRBD1 (6 bases). Germline lookup yields CDR1 SQVTM and CDR2 ANQGSEA. The V end was cut by 4 bases, the J end by 3 bases, with 6 bases between. The CDR3 is made up of 11 amino acids. CDR3 sequence reads: CSVGQDYGYTF. DNA of the CDR3: TGCAGCGTTGGACAGGACTATGGCTACACCTTC. Supplemented by reference TRBV29-1 and TRBJ1-2, the full variable domain reads SAVISQKPSRDICQRGTSLTIQCQVDSQVTMMFWYRQQPGQSLTLIATANQGSEATYESGFVIDKFPISRPNLTFSTLTVSNMSPEDSSIYLCSVGQDYGYTFGSGTRLTVV.

This chain uses TRBV7-9 with TRBJ2-7; 10 bases match TRBD1. The CDR3 sequence is 15 residues long. V was pared by 5 bases and J by 1 base, with 5 bases of the junction left unmatched. Germline-derived CDR1 and CDR2 are SEHNR and FQNEAQ (reference sequence). CDR3 DNA: TGTGCCAGCAGCCGACAGGGGGCGCGATCCTACGAGCAGTACTTC. It encodes CASSRQGARSYEQYF.

This chain connects TRBV4-3 to TRBJ2-7; 11 nucleotides agree with TRBD1. The CDR3 is 15 amino acids. The V gene end was trimmed by 1 base and the J gene end by 3 bases; junction bases not matched to a gene: 2. Germline CDR1 is LGHNA and CDR2 is YSLEER. The CDR3 spells CASSQGGTGGYEQYF. The CDR3 nucleotides read TGCGCCAGCAGCCAAGGAGGGACAGGGGGCTACGAGCAGTACTTC.

The V gene is TRBV5-1, the J gene TRBJ2-7; the match to TRBD1 covers 9 bases. Losses at the gene ends were 2 bases for V and 4 bases for J; bases not matched to a gene: 13. The CDR3 runs 17 residues. The germline V gene has CDR1 SGHRS and CDR2 YFSETQ. CDR3: CASSFGPTQGAPYEQYF. CDR3 sequence (DNA): TGCGCCAGCAGCTTCGGGCCGACACAGGGGGCGCCTTACGAGCAGTACTTC.